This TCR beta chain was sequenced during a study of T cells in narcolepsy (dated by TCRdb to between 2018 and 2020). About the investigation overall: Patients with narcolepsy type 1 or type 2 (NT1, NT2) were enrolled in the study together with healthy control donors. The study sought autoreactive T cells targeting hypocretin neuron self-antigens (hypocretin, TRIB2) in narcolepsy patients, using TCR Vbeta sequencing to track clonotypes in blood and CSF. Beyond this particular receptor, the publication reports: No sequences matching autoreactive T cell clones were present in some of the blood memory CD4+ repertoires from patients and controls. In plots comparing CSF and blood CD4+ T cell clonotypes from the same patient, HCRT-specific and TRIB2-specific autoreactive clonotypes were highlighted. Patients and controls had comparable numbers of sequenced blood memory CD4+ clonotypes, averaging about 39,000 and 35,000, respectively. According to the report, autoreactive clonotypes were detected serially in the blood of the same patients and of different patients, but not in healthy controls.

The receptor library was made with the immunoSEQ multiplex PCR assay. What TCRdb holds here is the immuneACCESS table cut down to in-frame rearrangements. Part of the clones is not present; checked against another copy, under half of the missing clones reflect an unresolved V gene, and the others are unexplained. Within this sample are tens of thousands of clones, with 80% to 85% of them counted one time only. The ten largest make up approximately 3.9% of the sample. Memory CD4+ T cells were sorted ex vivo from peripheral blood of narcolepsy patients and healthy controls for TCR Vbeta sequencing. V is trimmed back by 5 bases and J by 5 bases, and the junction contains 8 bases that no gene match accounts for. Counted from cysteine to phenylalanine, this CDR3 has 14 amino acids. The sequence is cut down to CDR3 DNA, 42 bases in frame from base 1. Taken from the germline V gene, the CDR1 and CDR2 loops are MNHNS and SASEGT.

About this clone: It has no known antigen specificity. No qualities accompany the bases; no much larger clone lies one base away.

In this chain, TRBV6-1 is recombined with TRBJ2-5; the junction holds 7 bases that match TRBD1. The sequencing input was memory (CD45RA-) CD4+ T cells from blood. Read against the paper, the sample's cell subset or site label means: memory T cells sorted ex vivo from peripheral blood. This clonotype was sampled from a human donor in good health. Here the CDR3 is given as CASSSDRVLETQYF. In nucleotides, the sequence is TGTGCCAGCAGTTCAGACAGGGTTTTGGAGACCCAGTACTTC.